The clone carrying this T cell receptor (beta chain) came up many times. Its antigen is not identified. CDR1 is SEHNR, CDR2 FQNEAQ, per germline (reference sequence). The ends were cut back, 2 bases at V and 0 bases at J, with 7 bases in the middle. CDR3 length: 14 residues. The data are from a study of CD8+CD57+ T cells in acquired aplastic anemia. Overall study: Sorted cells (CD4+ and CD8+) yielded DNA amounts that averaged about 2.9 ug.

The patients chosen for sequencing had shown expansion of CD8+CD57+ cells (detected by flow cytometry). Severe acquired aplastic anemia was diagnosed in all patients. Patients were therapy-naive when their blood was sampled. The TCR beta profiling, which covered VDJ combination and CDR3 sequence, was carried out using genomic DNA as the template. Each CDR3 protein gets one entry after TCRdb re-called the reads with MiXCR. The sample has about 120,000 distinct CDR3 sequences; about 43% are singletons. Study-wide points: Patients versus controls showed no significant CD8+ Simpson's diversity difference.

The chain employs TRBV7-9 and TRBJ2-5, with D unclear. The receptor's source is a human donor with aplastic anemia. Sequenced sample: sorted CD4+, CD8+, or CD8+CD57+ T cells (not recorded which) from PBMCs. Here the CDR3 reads CASSLQEYQETQYF. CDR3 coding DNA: TGTGCCAGCAGCTTACAGGAGTACCAAGAGACCCAGTACTTC.